The TCR beta chain described here comes from a study of blood T cell dynamics during melanoma immunotherapy. Study at large: Patients with metastatic melanoma got pembrolizumab or nivolumab-ipilimumab as first-line care. Whole-study findings and limits: Clones driving repertoire changes may be melanoma-specific or general immune activation.

Assay: immunoSEQ multiplex PCR; the TCRdb copy retains only in-frame clones and omits some. Among 25,000 to 35,000 clones, roughly 83% were seen once, and the ten largest hold 10%. The CDR3 covers 15 residues. After removal of 6 bases from V and 6 bases from J, the junction contained 3 bases not matched to a gene. Germline V lookup: CDR1 MNHNY, CDR2 SVGAGI (reference sequence). In regard to this clone: Its antigen is undetermined.

Specified time point: week 3, after first cycle of checkpoint inhibitor. The origin of this receptor is a human donor with melanoma. J is TRBJ2-3 and V is TRBV6-6, with 16 nucleotides matching TRBD2. Sequenced here: blood, sampled from a patient treated with checkpoint blockade. The CDR3 DNA is TGTGCCAGCAGGGGACTAGCGGGGGGGGTGGATACGCAGTATTTT. This encodes CASRGLAGGVDTQYF.